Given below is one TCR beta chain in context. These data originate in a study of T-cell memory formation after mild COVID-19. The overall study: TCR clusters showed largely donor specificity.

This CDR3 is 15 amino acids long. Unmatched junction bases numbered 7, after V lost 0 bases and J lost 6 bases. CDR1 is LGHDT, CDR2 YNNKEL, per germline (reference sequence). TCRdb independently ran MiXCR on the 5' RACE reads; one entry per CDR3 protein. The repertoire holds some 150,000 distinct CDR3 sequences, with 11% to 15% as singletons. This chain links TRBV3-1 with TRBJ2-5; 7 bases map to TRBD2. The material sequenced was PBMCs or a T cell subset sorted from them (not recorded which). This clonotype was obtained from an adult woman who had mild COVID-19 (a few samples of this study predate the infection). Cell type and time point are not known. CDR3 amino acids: CASSQEFKGGKTQYF. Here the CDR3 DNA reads TGTGCCAGCAGCCAAGAATTCAAGGGAGGGAAGACCCAGTACTTC.